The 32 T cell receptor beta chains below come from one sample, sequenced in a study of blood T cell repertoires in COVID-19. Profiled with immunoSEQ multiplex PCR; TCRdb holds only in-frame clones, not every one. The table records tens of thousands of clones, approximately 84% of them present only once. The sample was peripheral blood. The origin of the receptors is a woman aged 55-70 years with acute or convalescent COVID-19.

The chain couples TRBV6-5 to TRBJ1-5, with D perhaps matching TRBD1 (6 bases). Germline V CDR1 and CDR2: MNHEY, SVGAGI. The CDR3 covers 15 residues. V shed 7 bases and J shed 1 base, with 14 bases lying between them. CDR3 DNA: TGTGCCAGCACCCGCGGACAGCAAAGCAATCAGCCCCAGCATTTT. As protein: CASTRGQQSNQPQHF.

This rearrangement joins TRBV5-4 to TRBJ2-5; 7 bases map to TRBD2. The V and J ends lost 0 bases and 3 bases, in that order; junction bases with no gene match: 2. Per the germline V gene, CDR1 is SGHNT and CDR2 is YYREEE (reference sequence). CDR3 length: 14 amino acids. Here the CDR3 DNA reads TGTGCCAGCAGCTTGGGCCGGGGGGAAGAGACCCAGTACTTC. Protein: CASSLGRGEETQYF.

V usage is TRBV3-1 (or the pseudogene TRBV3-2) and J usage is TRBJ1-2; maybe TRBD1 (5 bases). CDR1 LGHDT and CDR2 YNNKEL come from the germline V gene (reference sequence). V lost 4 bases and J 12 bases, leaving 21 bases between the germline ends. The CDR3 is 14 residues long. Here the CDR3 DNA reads TGTGCCAGCAGCCCGCCCGGAGGGGATATGGCTAACACCTTC. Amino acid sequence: CASSPPGGDMANTF.

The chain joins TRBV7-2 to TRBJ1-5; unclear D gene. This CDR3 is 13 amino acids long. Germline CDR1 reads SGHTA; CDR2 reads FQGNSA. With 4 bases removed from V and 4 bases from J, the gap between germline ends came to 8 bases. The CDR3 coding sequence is TGTGCCAGCAGCTCAGCTAAAAATCAGCCCCAGCATTTT. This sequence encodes CASSSAKNQPQHF. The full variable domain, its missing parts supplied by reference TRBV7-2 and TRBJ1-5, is GAGVSQSPSNKVTEKGKDVELRCDPISGHTALYWYRQSLGQGLEFLIYFQGNSAPDKSGLPSDRFSAERTGGSVSTLTIQRTQQEDSAVYLCASSSAKNQPQHFGDGTRLSIL.

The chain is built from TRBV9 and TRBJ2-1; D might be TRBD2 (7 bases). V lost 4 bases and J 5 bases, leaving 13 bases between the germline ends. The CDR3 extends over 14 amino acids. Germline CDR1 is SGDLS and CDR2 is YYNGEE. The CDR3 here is CASSRGGINNEQFF. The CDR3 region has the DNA TGTGCCAGCAGCAGGGGGGGAATTAACAATGAGCAGTTCTTC. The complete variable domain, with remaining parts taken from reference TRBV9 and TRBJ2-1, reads DSGVTQTPKHLITATGQRVTLRCSPRSGDLSVYWYQQSLDQGLQFLIQYYNGEERAKGNILERFSAQQFPDLHSELNLSSLELGDSALYFCASSRGGINNEQFFGPGTRLTVL.

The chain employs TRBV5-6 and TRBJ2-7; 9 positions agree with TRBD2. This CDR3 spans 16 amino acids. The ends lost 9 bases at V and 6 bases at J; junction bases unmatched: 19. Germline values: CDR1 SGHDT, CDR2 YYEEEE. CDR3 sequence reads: CATAPDPGLALGEQYF. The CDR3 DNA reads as TGTGCCACCGCGCCAGATCCGGGACTAGCTTTGGGCGAGCAGTACTTC.

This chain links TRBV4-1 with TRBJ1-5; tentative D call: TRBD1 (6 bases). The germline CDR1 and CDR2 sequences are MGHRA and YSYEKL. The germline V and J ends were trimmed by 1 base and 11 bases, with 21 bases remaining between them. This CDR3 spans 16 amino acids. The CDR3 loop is CASSQATGTSSGTQHF. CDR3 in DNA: TGCGCCAGCAGCCAAGCGACAGGTACATCGTCAGGGACCCAGCATTTT.

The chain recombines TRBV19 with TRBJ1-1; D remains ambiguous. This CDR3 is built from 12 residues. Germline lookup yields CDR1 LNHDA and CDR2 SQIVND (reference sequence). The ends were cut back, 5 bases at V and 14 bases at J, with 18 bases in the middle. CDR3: CASSGSGNLLFF. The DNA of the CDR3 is TGTGCCAGTAGTGGGAGTGGGAACCTTCTCTTCTTT. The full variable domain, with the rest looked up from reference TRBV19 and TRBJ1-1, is DGGITQSPKYLFRKEGQNVTLSCEQNLNHDAMYWYRQDPGQGLRLIYYSQIVNDFQKGDIAEGYSVSREKKESFPLTVTSAQKNPTAFYLCASSGSGNLLFFGQGTRLTVV.

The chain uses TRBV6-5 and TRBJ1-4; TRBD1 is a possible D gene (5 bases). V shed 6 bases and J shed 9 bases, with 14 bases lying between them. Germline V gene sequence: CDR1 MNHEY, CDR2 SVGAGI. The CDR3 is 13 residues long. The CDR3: CASSPPGVQKLFF. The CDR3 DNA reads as TGTGCCAGCAGCCCCCCGGGGGTGCAAAAACTGTTTTTT.

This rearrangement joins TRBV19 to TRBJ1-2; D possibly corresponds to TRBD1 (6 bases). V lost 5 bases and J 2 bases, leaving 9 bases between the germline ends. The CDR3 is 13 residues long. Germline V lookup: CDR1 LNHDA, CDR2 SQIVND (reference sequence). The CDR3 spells CASSYDRNYGYTF. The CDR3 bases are TGTGCCAGTAGTTATGACAGGAACTATGGCTACACCTTC.

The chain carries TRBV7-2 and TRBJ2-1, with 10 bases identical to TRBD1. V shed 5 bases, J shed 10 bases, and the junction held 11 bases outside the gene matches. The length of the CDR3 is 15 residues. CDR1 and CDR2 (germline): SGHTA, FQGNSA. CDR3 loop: CASSQGQGRVDEQFF. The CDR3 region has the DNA TGTGCCAGCAGCCAGGGACAGGGGAGGGTTGACGAGCAGTTCTTC. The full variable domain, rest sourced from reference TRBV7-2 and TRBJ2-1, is GAGVSQSPSNKVTEKGKDVELRCDPISGHTALYWYRQSLGQGLEFLIYFQGNSAPDKSGLPSDRFSAERTGGSVSTLTIQRTQQEDSAVYLCASSQGQGRVDEQFFGPGTRLTVL.

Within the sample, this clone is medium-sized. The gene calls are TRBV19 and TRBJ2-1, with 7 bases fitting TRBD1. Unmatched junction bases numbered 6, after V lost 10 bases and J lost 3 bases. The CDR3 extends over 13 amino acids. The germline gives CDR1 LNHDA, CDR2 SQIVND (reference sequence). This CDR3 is CATGTAIYNEQFF. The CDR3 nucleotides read TGTGCCACTGGGACAGCCATCTACAATGAGCAGTTCTTC.

The CDR3 region is CASSQTSGGADTQYF. CDR3 nucleotide sequence: TGTGCCAGCAGCCAGACTAGCGGGGGGGCAGATACGCAGTATTTT. The J gene is TRBJ2-3, the V gene TRBV3-1 (or the pseudogene TRBV3-2), with 14 positions matching TRBD2. The CDR3 runs to 15 residues. Germline-derived CDR1 and CDR2 are LGHDT and YNNKEL (reference sequence). After removal of 3 bases from V and 4 bases from J, the junction contained 0 bases not matched to a gene.

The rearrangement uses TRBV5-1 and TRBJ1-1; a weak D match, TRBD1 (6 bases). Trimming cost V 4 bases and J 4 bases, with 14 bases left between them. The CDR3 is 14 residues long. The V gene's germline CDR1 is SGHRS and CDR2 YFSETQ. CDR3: CASSQTGRSTEAFF. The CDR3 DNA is TGCGCCAGCAGCCAGACAGGCAGGAGCACTGAAGCTTTCTTT.

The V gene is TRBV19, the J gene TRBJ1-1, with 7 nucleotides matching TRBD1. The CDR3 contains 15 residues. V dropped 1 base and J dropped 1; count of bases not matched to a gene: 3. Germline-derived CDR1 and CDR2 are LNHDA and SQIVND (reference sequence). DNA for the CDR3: TGTGCCAGTAGTATAGTAGGGACAGCGAACACTGAAGCTTTCTTT. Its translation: CASSIVGTANTEAFF.

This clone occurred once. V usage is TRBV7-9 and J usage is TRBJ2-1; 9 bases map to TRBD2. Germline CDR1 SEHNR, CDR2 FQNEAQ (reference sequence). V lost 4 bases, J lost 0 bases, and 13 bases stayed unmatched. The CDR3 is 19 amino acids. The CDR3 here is CASSSIAGALYSSYNEQFF. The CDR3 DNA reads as TGTGCCAGCAGCTCAATAGCGGGGGCCTTATATAGCTCCTACAATGAGCAGTTCTTC.

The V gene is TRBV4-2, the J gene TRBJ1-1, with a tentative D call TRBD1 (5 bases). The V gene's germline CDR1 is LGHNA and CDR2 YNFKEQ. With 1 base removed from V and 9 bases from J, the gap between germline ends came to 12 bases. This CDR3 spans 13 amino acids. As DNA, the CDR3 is TGTGCCAGCAGCCAAGGCACAGGAATAAAAGCTTTCTTT. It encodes CASSQGTGIKAFF.

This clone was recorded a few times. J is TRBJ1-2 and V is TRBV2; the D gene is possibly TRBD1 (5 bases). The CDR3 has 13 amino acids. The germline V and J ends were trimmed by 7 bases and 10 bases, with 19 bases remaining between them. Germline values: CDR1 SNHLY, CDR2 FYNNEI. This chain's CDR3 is CASMEGLTQVYTF. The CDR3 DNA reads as TGTGCCAGCATGGAGGGACTAACTCAGGTCTACACCTTC.

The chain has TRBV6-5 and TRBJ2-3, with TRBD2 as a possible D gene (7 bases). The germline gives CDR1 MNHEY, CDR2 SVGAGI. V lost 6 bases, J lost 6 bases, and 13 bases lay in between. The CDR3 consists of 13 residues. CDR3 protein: CASSRGAVDTQYF. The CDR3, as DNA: TGTGCCAGCAGCCGGGGGGCAGTGGATACGCAGTATTTT.

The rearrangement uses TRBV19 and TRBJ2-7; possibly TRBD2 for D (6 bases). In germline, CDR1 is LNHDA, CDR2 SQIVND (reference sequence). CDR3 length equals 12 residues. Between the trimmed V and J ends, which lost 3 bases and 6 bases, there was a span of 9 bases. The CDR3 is CASSIPGGEQYF. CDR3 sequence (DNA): TGTGCCAGTAGTATCCCCGGGGGCGAGCAGTACTTC.

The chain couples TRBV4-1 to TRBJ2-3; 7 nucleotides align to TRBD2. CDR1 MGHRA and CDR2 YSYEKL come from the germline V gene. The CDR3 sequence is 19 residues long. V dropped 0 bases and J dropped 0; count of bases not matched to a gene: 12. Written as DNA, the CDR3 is TGCGCCAGCAGCCAAGAGGAGGCTCGCGGGGGACTTAGCACAGATACGCAGTATTTT. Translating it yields CASSQEEARGGLSTDTQYF.

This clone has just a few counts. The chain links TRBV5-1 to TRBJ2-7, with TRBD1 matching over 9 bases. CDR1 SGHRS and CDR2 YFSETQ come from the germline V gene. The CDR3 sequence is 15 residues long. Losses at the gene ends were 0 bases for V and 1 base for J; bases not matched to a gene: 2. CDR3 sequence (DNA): TGCGCCAGCAGCTTGGGTGGGACAGGGTCCTACGAGCAGTACTTC. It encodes CASSLGGTGSYEQYF. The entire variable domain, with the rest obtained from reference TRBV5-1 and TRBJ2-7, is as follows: KAGVTQTPRYLIKTRGQQVTLSCSPISGHRSVSWYQQTPGQGLQFLFEYFSETQRNKGNFPGRFSGRQFSNSRSEMNVSTLELGDSALYLCASSLGGTGSYEQYFGPGTRLTVT.

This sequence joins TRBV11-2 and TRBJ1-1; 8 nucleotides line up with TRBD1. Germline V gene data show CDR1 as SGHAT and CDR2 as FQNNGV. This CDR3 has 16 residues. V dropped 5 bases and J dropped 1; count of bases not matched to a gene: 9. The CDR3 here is CASSPTQGARNTEAFF. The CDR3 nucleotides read TGTGCCAGCAGCCCGACCCAGGGGGCCAGGAACACTGAAGCTTTCTTT.

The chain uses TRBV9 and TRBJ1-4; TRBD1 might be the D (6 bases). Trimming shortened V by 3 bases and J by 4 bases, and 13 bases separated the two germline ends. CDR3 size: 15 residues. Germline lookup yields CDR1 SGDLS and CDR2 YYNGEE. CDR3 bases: TGTGCCAGCAGCGCATTGGACAGTTTTAATGAAAAACTGTTTTTT. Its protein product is CASSALDSFNEKLFF. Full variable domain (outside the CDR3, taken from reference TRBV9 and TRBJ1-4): DSGVTQTPKHLITATGQRVTLRCSPRSGDLSVYWYQQSLDQGLQFLIQYYNGEERAKGNILERFSAQQFPDLHSELNLSSLELGDSALYFCASSALDSFNEKLFFGSGTQLSVL.

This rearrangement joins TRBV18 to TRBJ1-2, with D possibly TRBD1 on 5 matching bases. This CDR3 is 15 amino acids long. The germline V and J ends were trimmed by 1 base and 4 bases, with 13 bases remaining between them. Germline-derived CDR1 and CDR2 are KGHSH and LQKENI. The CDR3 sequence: CASSPRAGDLYGYTF. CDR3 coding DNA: TGTGCCAGCTCACCACGGGCGGGGGACCTCTATGGCTACACCTTC.

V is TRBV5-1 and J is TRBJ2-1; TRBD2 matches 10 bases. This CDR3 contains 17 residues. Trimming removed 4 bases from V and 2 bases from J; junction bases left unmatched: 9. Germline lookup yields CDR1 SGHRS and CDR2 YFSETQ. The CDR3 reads CASSATSGSTTYNEQFF. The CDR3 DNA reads TGCGCCAGCAGCGCGACTAGCGGGTCCACTACCTACAATGAGCAGTTCTTC.

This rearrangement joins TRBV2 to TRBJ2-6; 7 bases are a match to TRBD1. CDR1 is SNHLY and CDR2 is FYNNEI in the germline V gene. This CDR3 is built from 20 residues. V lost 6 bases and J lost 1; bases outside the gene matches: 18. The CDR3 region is CASRGWDRNPSFSGANVLTF. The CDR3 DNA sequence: TGTGCCAGCAGAGGTTGGGACAGAAACCCTTCTTTTTCTGGGGCCAACGTCCTGACTTTC.

CDR3 coding DNA: TGCGCCAGCAGCTTGGAACCGGGGGGGCCCTCAGATACGCAGTATTTT. Translation: CASSLEPGGPSDTQYF. V and J are TRBV5-1 and TRBJ2-3; 8 nucleotides align to TRBD2. The CDR3 totals 16 residues. V dropped 0 bases and J dropped 4; count of bases not matched to a gene: 7. From germline, CDR1 is SGHRS and CDR2 YFSETQ.

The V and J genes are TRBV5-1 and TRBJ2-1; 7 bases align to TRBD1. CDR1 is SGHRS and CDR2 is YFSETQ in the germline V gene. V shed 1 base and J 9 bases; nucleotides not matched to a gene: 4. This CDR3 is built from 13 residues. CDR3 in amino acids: CASSLTGEGEQFF. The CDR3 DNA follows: TGCGCCAGCAGCTTGACAGGGGAAGGTGAGCAGTTCTTC.

The CDR3 sequence: CASSEMGANQPQHF. The CDR3 DNA reads as TGTGCCAGCAGTGAAATGGGGGCGAATCAGCCCCAGCATTTT. The chain is built from TRBV6-1 and TRBJ1-5; maybe TRBD1 (6 bases). V was shortened by 2 bases and J by 4 bases, with 9 bases between the two germline ends. This CDR3 spans 14 amino acids. Germline V gives CDR1 MNHNS, CDR2 SASEGT.

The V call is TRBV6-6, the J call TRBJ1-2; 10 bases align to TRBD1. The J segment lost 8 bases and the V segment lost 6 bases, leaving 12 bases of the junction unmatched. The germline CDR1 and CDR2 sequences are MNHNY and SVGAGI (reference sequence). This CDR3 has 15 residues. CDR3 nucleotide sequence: TGTGCCAGCAGCCCTCCCGCCGGGACAGGGGTGGGCTACACCTTC. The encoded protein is CASSPPAGTGVGYTF.

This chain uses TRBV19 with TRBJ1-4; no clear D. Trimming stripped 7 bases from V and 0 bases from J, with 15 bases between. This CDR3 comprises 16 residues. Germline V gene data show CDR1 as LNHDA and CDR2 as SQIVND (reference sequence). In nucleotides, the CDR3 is TGTGCCAGTACCACTCACCCCATATCAACTAATGAAAAACTGTTTTTT. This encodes CASTTHPISTNEKLFF. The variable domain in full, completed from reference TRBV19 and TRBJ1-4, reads DGGITQSPKYLFRKEGQNVTLSCEQNLNHDAMYWYRQDPGQGLRLIYYSQIVNDFQKGDIAEGYSVSREKKESFPLTVTSAQKNPTAFYLCASTTHPISTNEKLFFGSGTQLSVL.